This T cell receptor beta chain was identified in a study of blood T cells in healthy people across ages. The use of a sample-barcoded 5' primer and a J-beta primer mix characterized a second PCR of about 7 to 12 cycles. TCRdb itself ran the 5' RACE reads through MiXCR, one entry per CDR3 protein. The table includes around 1,600,000 distinct CDR3 sequences, roughly 43% detected once. For this clonotype: The junction departs from the called germline gene at one end, perhaps through a read error.

The sample taken for sequencing was blood. This sequence was found in a woman aged 18 to 35 in good health.

As DNA, the CDR3 is TGTACCAGCAGCTCAGGGATTACGAGAAGCACAGATACGCAGTATTTT. It codes for CTSSSGITRSTDTQYF. The V and J genes are TRBV28 and TRBJ2-3; D may be TRBD1 (5 bases). Germline assignment: CDR1 MDHEN and CDR2 SYDVKM. CDR3 length equals 16 residues.